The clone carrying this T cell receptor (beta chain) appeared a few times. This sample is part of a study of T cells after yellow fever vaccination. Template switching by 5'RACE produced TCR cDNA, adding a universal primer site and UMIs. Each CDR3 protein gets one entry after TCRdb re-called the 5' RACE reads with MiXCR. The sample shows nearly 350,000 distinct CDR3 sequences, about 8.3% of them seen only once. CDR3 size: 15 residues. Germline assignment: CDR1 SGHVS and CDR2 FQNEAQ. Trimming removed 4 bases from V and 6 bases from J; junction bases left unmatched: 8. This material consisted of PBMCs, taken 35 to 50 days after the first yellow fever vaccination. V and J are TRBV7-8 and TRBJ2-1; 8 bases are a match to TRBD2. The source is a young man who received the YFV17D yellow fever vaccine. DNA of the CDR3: TGTGCCAGCAGCTCGAAGCGGGGGCGCCCCAATGAGCAGTTCTTC. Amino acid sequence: CASSSKRGRPNEQFF.